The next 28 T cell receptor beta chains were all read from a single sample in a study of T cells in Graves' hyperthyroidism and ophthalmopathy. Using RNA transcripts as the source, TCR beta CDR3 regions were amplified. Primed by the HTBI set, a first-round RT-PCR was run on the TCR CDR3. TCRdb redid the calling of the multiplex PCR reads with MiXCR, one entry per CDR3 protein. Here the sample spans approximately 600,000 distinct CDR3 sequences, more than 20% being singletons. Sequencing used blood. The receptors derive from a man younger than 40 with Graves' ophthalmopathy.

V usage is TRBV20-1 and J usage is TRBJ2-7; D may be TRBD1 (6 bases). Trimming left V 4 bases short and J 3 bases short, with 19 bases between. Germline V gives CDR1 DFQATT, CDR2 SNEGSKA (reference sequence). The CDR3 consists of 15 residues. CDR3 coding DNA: TGCAGTGCTATACCAGGGGTTAGTCGGGTCTACGAGCAGTACTTC. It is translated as CSAIPGVSRVYEQYF.

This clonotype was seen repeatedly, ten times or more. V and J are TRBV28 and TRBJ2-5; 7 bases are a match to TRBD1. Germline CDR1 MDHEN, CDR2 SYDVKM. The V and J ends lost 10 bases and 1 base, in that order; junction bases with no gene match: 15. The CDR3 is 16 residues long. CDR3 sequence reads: CATRDSVVWGQETQYF. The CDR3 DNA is TGTGCCACCCGGGACAGCGTTGTTTGGGGCCAAGAGACCCAGTACTTC.

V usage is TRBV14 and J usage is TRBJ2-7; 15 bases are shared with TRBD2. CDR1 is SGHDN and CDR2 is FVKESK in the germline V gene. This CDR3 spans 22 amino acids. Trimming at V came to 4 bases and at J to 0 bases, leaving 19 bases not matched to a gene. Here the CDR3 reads CASSLIHPPQGTSGRNSYEQYF. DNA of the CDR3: TGTGCCAGCAGCCTAATTCATCCCCCTCAAGGGACTAGCGGGAGGAACTCCTACGAGCAGTACTTC.

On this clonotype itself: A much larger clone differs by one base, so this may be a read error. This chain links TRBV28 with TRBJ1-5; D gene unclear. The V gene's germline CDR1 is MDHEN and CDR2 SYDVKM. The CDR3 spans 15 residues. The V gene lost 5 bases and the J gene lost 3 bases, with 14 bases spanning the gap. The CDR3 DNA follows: TGTGCCAGCAGTCCCATTCAGGTGAACAATCAGCCCCAGCATTTT. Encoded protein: CASSPIQVNNQPQHF.

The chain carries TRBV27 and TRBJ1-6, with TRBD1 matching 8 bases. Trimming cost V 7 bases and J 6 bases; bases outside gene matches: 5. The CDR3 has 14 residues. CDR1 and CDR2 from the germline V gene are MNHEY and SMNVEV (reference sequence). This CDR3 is CASTPGQGNSPLHF. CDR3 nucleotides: TGTGCCAGCACCCCCGGACAGGGTAATTCACCCCTCCACTTT.

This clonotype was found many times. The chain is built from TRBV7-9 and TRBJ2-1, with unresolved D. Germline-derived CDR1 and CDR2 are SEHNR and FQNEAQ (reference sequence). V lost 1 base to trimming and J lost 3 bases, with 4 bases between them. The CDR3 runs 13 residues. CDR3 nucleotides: TGTGCCAGCAGCTTAGAGAGCTACAATGAGCAGTTCTTC. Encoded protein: CASSLESYNEQFF.

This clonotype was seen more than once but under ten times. The CDR3 sequence: CASSSTSGRSFYTQYF. In DNA form, the CDR3 reads TGTGCCAGCAGTTCAACTAGCGGGCGTTCATTTTATACGCAGTATTTT. The chain couples TRBV27 to TRBJ2-3, with 9 bases matching TRBD2. With 4 bases clipped from V and 7 bases from J, the junction kept 12 bases outside the gene matches. CDR3 size: 16 residues. CDR1 MNHEY and CDR2 SMNVEV come from the germline V gene (reference sequence).

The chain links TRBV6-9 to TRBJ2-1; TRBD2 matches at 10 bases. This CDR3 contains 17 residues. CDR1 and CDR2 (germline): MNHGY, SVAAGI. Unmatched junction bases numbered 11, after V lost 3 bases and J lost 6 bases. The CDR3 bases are TGTGCCAGCAGTTACCTCCGGACTAGCGGAGAACTCAATGAGCAGTTCTTC. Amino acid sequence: CASSYLRTSGELNEQFF.

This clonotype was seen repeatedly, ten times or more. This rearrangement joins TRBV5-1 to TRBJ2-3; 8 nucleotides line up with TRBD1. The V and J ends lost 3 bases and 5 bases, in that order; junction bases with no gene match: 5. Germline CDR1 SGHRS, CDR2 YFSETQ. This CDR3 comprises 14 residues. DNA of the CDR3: TGCGCCAGCAGCTATCGGACAGGGAAAGATACGCAGTATTTT. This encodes CASSYRTGKDTQYF.

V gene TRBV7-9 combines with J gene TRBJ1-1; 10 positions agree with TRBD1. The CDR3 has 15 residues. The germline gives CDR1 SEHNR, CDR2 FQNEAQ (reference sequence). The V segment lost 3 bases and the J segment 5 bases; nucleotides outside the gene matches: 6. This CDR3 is CASSFRTGGTTEAFF. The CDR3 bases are TGTGCCAGCAGCTTTAGGACAGGGGGGACAACTGAAGCTTTCTTT.

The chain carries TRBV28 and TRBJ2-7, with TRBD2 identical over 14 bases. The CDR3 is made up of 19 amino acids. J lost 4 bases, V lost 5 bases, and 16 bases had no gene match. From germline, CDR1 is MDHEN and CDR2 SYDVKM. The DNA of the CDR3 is TGTGCCAGCAGTACTATTATGAGGGGACTAGCGGGAGTAGGGTACGAGCAGTACTTC. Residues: CASSTIMRGLAGVGYEQYF. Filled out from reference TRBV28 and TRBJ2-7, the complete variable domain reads DVKVTQSSRYLVKRTGEKVFLECVQDMDHENMFWYRQDPGLGLRLIYFSYDVKMKEKGDIPEGYSVSREKKERFSLILESASTNQTSMYLCASSTIMRGLAGVGYEQYFGPGTRLTVT.

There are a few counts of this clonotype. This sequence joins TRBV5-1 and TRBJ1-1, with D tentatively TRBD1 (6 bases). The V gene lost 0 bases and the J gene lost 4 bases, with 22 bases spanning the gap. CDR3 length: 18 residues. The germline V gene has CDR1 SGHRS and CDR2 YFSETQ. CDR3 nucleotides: TGCGCCAGCAGCTTGGGGTTTGGGCGCCGAACAGGGAGCACTGAAGCTTTCTTT. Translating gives CASSLGFGRRTGSTEAFF. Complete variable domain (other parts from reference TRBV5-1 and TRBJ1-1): KAGVTQTPRYLIKTRGQQVTLSCSPISGHRSVSWYQQTPGQGLQFLFEYFSETQRNKGNFPGRFSGRQFSNSRSEMNVSTLELGDSALYLCASSLGFGRRTGSTEAFFGQGTRLTVV.

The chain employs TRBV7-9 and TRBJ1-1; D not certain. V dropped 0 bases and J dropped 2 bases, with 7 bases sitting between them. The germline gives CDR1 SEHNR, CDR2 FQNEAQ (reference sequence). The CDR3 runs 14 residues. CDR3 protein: CASSLARLNTEAFF. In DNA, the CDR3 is TGTGCCAGCAGCTTAGCCCGACTCAACACTGAAGCTTTCTTT.

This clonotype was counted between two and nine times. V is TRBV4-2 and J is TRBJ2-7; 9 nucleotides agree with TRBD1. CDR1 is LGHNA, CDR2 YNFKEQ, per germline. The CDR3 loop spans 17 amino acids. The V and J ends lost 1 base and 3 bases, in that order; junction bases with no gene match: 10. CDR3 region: CASSQASWDRADYEQYF. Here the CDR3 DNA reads TGTGCCAGCAGCCAAGCGTCATGGGACAGGGCAGACTACGAGCAGTACTTC.

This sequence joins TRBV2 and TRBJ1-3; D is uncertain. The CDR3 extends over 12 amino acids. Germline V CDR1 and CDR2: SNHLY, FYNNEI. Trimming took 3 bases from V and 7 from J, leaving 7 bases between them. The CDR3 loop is CASSDNRNTIYF. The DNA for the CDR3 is TGTGCCAGCAGTGACAACCGCAACACCATATATTTT. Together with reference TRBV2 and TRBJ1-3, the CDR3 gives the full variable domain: EPEVTQTPSHQVTQMGQEVILRCVPISNHLYFYWYRQILGQKVEFLVSFYNNEISEKSEIFDDQFSVERPDGSNFTLKIRSTKLEDSAMYFCASSDNRNTIYFGEGSWLTVV.

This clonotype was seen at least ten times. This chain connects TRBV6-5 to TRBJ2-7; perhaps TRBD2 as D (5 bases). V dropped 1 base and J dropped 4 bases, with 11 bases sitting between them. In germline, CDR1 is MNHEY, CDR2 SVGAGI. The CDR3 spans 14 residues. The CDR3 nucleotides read TGTGCCAGCAGTTACTTGGGAGAGACTTACGAGCAGTACTTC. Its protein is CASSYLGETYEQYF.

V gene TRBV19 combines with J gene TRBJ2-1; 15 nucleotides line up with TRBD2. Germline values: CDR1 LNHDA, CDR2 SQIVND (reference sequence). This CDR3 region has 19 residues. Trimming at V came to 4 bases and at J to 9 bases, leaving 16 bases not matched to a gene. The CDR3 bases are TGTGCCAGTAGTAAAAGGACTAGCGGGAGGGCGGCGGGGTTGGTTGAGCAGTTCTTC. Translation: CASSKRTSGRAAGLVEQFF.

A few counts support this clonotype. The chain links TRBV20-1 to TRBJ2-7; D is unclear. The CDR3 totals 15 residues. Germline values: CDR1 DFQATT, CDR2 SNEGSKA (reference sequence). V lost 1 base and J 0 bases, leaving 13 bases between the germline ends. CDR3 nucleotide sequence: TGCAGTGCTAGAGCGCGCTCGGATCCCTCCTACGAGCAGTACTTC. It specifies CSARARSDPSYEQYF.

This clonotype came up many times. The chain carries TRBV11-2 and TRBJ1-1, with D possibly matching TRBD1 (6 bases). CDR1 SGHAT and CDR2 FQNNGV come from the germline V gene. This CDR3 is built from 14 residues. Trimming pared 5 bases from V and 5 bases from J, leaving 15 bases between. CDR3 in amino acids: CASSRSSRGTEAFF. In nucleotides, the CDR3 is TGTGCCAGCAGCCGATCCTCAAGGGGGACTGAAGCTTTCTTT.

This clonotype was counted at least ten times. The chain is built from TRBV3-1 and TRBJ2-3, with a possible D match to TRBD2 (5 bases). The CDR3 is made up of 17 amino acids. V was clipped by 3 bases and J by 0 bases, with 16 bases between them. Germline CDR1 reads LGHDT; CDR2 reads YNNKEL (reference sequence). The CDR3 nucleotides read TGTGCCAGCAGCCACCCCGGTTTTGGAGGAAGCACAGATACGCAGTATTTT. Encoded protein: CASSHPGFGGSTDTQYF.

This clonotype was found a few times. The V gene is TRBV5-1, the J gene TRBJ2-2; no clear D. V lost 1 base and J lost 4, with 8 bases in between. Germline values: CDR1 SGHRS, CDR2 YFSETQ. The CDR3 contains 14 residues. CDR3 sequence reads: CASSLNVGTGELFF. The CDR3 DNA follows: TGCGCCAGCAGCTTGAACGTCGGCACCGGGGAGCTGTTTTTT. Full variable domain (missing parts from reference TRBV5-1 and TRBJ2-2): KAGVTQTPRYLIKTRGQQVTLSCSPISGHRSVSWYQQTPGQGLQFLFEYFSETQRNKGNFPGRFSGRQFSNSRSEMNVSTLELGDSALYLCASSLNVGTGELFFGEGSRLTVL.

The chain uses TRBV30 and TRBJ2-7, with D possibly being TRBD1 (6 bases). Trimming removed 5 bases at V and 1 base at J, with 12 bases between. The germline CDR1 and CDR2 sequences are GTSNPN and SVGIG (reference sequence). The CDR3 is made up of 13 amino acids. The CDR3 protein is CAWDQGNSYEQYF. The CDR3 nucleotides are TGTGCCTGGGATCAGGGGAATTCCTACGAGCAGTACTTC.

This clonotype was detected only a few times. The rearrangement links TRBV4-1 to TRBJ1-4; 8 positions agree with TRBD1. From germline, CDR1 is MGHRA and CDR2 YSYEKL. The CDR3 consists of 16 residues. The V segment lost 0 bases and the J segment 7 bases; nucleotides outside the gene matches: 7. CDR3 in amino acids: CASSQDSGQDSEKLFF. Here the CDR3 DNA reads TGCGCCAGCAGCCAAGACTCGGGACAGGACAGTGAAAAACTGTTTTTT.

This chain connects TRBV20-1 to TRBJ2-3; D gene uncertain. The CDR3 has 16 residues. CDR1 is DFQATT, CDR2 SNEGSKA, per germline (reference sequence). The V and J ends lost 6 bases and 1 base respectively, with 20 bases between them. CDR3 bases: TGCAGTGCGAACGAAGCCCTGGGGTGGGGCACAGATACGCAGTATTTT. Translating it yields CSANEALGWGTDTQYF.

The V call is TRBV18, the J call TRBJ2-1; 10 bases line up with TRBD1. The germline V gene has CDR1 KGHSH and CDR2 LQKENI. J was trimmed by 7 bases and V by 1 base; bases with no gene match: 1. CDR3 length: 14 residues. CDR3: CASSPRDRGNEQFF. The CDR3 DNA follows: TGTGCCAGCTCACCACGGGACAGGGGTAATGAGCAGTTCTTC.

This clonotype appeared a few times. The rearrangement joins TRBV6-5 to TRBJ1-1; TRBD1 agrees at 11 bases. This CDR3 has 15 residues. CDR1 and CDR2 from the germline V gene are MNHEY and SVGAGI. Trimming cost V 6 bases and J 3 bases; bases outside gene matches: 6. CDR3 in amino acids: CASSYPGQGDTEAFF. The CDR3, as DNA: TGTGCCAGCAGCTACCCGGGACAGGGGGACACTGAAGCTTTCTTT.

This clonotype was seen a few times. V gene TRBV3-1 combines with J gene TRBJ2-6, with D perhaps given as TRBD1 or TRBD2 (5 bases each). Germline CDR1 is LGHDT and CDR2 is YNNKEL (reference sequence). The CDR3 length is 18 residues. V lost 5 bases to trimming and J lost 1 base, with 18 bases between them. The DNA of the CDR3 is TGTGCCAGCAGCAACACCGGGACGAGACTTTCTGGGGCCAACGTCCTGACTTTC. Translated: CASSNTGTRLSGANVLTF.

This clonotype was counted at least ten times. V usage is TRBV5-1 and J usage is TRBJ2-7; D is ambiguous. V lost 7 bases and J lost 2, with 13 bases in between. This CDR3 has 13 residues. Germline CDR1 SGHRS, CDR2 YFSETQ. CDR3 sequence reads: CASRLSATYEQYF. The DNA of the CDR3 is TGCGCCAGCCGGCTGAGCGCGACCTACGAGCAGTACTTC.